This is a list of T cell receptor beta chains from one sample in a study of blood T cell repertoires in COVID-19. Assay: immunoSEQ multiplex PCR; the TCRdb copy retains only in-frame clones and omits some. The table lists 350,000 to 450,000 clones, around nine tenths of them singletons. Input material: peripheral blood. Source of these receptors: a woman between 40 and 55 years old with COVID-19, enrolled during active disease. CDR3s include the opening cysteine and the closing phenylalanine or tryptophan. A D gene is named only where the DNA matches it firmly. Only some rows state a clone size, as once, few, many or a class for expanded clones.

V: TRBV7-3
D: TRBD1
J: TRBJ1-1
size: NA
CDR3: CASSLTGGMTEAFF
DNA: TGTGCCAGCAGCCTGACAGGGGGTATGACTGAAGCTTTCTTT

V: TRBV6-2/TRBV6-3
D: NA
J: TRBJ1-1
size: NA
CDR3: CASSYSREGTEAFF
DNA: TGTGCCAGCAGTTACTCTCGGGAAGGCACTGAAGCTTTCTTT

V: TRBV28
D: NA
J: TRBJ2-5
size: NA
CDR3: CASRTTGGSTETQYF
DNA: TGTGCCAGCAGAACCACGGGGGGCAGCACGGAGACCCAGTACTTC

V: TRBV4-2
D: NA
J: TRBJ1-5
size: NA
CDR3: CASSQGGQINQPQHF
DNA: TGTGCCAGCAGCCAAGGTGGACAGATAAATCAGCCCCAGCATTTT

V: TRBV7-2
D: NA
J: TRBJ1-3
size: NA
CDR3: CASSLVPIQLSGNTIYF
DNA: TGTGCCAGCAGCTTAGTTCCCATCCAACTCTCTGGAAACACCATATATTTT

V: TRBV27
D: NA
J: TRBJ1-4
size: once
CDR3: CASSWEGPPLEKLFF
DNA: TGTGCCAGCAGTTGGGAGGGACCGCCGCTTGAAAAACTGTTTTTT

V: TRBV4-3
D: NA
J: TRBJ2-5
size: NA
CDR3: CASSQEDFLETQYF
DNA: TGCGCCAGCAGCCAAGAGGACTTTTTAGAGACCCAGTACTTC

V: TRBV9
D: NA
J: TRBJ2-1
size: NA
CDR3: CASSVVGNYNEQFF
DNA: TGTGCCAGCAGCGTAGTCGGGAACTACAATGAGCAGTTCTTC

V: TRBV7-2
D: NA
J: TRBJ2-5
size: NA
CDR3: CASSLGIGRETQYF
DNA: TGTGCCAGCAGCTTAGGCATAGGGAGAGAGACCCAGTACTTC

V: TRBV25-1
D: NA
J: TRBJ1-3
size: NA
CDR3: CASSDPGSGNTIYF
DNA: TGTGCCAGCAGTGATCCGGGGTCTGGAAACACCATATATTTT

V: TRBV7-2
D: NA
J: TRBJ1-4
size: few
CDR3: CASSLSGAGEKLFF
DNA: TGTGCCAGCAGCTTATCAGGGGCTGGGGAAAAACTGTTTTTT

V: TRBV28
D: NA
J: TRBJ1-1
size: NA
CDR3: CASSFRPGRGEAFF
DNA: TGTGCCAGCAGTTTTCGCCCAGGGAGGGGTGAAGCTTTCTTT

V: TRBV7-8
D: TRBD2
J: TRBJ2-1
size: few
CDR3: CASSRRLGGAGDEQFF
DNA: TGTGCCAGCAGCCGGAGGCTCGGGGGGGCCGGCGATGAGCAGTTCTTC

V: TRBV7-2
D: TRBD1
J: TRBJ1-5
size: few
CDR3: CASSLSGQTLDQPQHF
DNA: TGTGCCAGCAGCTTATCGGGACAGACGCTTGATCAGCCCCAGCATTTT

V: TRBV6-2/TRBV6-3
D: NA
J: TRBJ2-7
size: NA
CDR3: CASSYQTGQFQTTYEQYF
DNA: TGTGCCAGCAGTTACCAGACAGGACAGTTCCAAACGACCTACGAGCAGTACTTC

V: TRBV28
D: NA
J: TRBJ1-6
size: NA
CDR3: CASRDSSWSPLHF
DNA: TGTGCCAGCCGAGACAGTTCGTGGTCACCCCTCCACTTT

V: TRBV6-2/TRBV6-3
D: TRBD1
J: TRBJ1-3
size: NA
CDR3: CASSPTGQGIGNTIYF
DNA: TGTGCCAGCAGCCCAACGGGACAGGGAATTGGAAACACCATATATTTT

V: TRBV11-3
D: TRBD2
J: TRBJ2-1
size: NA
CDR3: CASSLSWGTSGTQGNEQFF
DNA: TGTGCCAGCAGCTTAAGTTGGGGGACTAGCGGGACGCAGGGGAATGAGCAGTTCTTC

V: TRBV5-8
D: NA
J: TRBJ2-4
size: NA
CDR3: CASSFWGLSAKNIQYF
DNA: TGTGCCAGCAGCTTCTGGGGGCTTTCTGCCAAAAACATTCAGTACTTC

V: TRBV4-2
D: TRBD1
J: TRBJ2-6
size: NA
CDR3: CASRGVDRATSGANVLTF
DNA: TGTGCCAGCAGGGGGGTCGACAGGGCTACTTCTGGGGCCAACGTCCTGACTTTC

V: TRBV18
D: TRBD1
J: TRBJ1-2
size: NA
CDR3: CASSPLSTGRGGYTF
DNA: TGTGCCAGCTCACCTTTATCGACAGGGCGGGGAGGCTACACCTTC

V: TRBV7-2
D: TRBD1
J: TRBJ1-2
size: NA
CDR3: CASSSRTGGYTF
DNA: TGTGCCAGCAGCTCCCGGACAGGGGGCTACACCTTC

V: TRBV5-1
D: TRBD1
J: TRBJ2-7
size: NA
CDR3: CASSLAPGGEQYF
DNA: TGCGCCAGCAGCTTGGCCCCAGGGGGCGAGCAGTACTTC

V: TRBV12-3/TRBV12-4
D: TRBD1
J: TRBJ1-1
size: NA
CDR3: CASSPTGDGKAFF
DNA: TGTGCCAGCAGCCCCACAGGGGATGGTAAAGCTTTCTTT

V: TRBV18
D: NA
J: TRBJ1-5
size: NA
CDR3: CASSPAPGQLQPQHF
DNA: TGTGCCAGCTCACCGGCGCCGGGACAACTTCAGCCCCAGCATTTT

V: TRBV18
D: TRBD2
J: TRBJ2-7
size: once
CDR3: CASSPYASGGSPYEQYF
DNA: TGTGCCAGCTCACCTTACGCTAGCGGGGGTTCCCCCTACGAGCAGTACTTC

V: TRBV28
D: NA
J: TRBJ2-2
size: NA
CDR3: CASIKNRAPGELFF
DNA: TGTGCCAGCATCAAAAACAGGGCCCCGGGCGAGCTGTTTTTT

V: TRBV28
D: TRBD1
J: TRBJ1-2
size: NA
CDR3: CASSGQGHLGHTF
DNA: TGTGCCAGCAGTGGACAGGGCCACTTAGGGCACACCTTC

V: TRBV2
D: NA
J: TRBJ2-6
size: NA
CDR3: CASSADRDSGANVLTF
DNA: TGTGCCAGCAGTGCCGACAGAGACTCTGGGGCCAACGTCCTGACTTTC

V: TRBV6-5
D: NA
J: TRBJ1-5
size: once
CDR3: CASNPRQTYQPQHF
DNA: TGTGCCAGCAACCCAAGACAGACTTATCAGCCCCAGCATTTT

V: TRBV7-2
D: TRBD2
J: TRBJ2-1
size: NA
CDR3: CASTFSGGGVYEQFF
DNA: TGTGCCAGCACATTTAGCGGGGGTGGGGTCTATGAGCAGTTCTTC

V: TRBV16
D: NA
J: TRBJ2-7
size: NA
CDR3: CASSHSSGRVFYEQYF
DNA: TGTGCCAGCAGCCATAGTTCAGGCAGGGTGTTCTACGAGCAGTACTTC

V: TRBV27
D: TRBD1
J: TRBJ1-5
size: once
CDR3: CASSVDRATQPQHF
DNA: TGTGCCAGCAGTGTCGACAGGGCCACTCAGCCCCAGCATTTT

V: TRBV5-4
D: TRBD2
J: TRBJ2-7
size: NA
CDR3: CASSLGTSGNLREQYF
DNA: TGTGCCAGCAGCTTAGGTACTAGCGGAAACTTGAGAGAGCAGTACTTC

V: TRBV6-5
D: TRBD1
J: TRBJ1-1
size: NA
CDR3: CASNRDRVNTEAFF
DNA: TGTGCCAGCAACCGGGACAGAGTGAACACTGAAGCTTTCTTT

V: TRBV7-3
D: TRBD2
J: TRBJ2-1
size: once
CDR3: CASSPRSGEEQFF
DNA: TGTGCCAGCAGCCCCCGTAGCGGGGAAGAGCAGTTCTTC

V: TRBV7-8
D: TRBD2
J: TRBJ2-7
size: many
CDR3: CASSLASGRTYEQYF
DNA: TGTGCCAGCAGCTTAGCTAGCGGGAGGACCTACGAGCAGTACTTC

V: TRBV7-9
D: NA
J: TRBJ2-1
size: NA
CDR3: CASSKPGHIRNEQFF
DNA: TGTGCCAGCAGCAAACCGGGACACATTAGGAATGAGCAGTTCTTC

V: TRBV19
D: NA
J: TRBJ1-4
size: NA
CDR3: CASSPRSGGSLPNEKLFF
DNA: TGTGCCAGTAGCCCCAGGTCCGGGGGAAGCCTCCCGAATGAAAAACTGTTTTTT

V: TRBV6-4
D: TRBD1
J: TRBJ1-2
size: NA
CDR3: CASSPAQGNYGYTF
DNA: TGTGCCAGCAGCCCCGCACAGGGGAACTATGGCTACACCTTC

V: TRBV4-1
D: NA
J: TRBJ1-1
size: NA
CDR3: CASSHLDRGPEAFF
DNA: TGCGCCAGCAGCCATTTGGACAGAGGCCCTGAAGCTTTCTTT

V: TRBV4-1
D: NA
J: TRBJ1-1
size: NA
CDR3: CASSQRGPVNTEAFF
DNA: TGCGCCAGCAGCCAACGCGGGCCCGTGAACACTGAAGCTTTCTTT

V: TRBV9
D: NA
J: TRBJ1-2
size: NA
CDR3: CASSVGGRTSNYGYTF
DNA: TGTGCCAGCAGCGTAGGGGGCCGAACTTCTAACTATGGCTACACCTTC

V: TRBV27
D: TRBD1
J: TRBJ1-2
size: NA
CDR3: CASSFRDRDGYTF
DNA: TGTGCCAGCAGTTTTCGGGACAGGGATGGCTACACCTTC

V: TRBV5-4
D: TRBD1
J: TRBJ1-2
size: once
CDR3: CASRGTGDYGYTF
DNA: TGTGCCAGCAGGGGGACAGGGGACTATGGCTACACCTTC

V: TRBV10-1
D: TRBD2
J: TRBJ2-3
size: NA
CDR3: CASRRELAGRTDTQYF
DNA: TGCGCCAGCAGGCGGGAACTAGCGGGCCGCACAGATACGCAGTATTTT

V: TRBV13
D: TRBD1
J: TRBJ1-6
size: NA
CDR3: CASSPRTGVLTLHF
DNA: TGTGCCAGCAGCCCCAGGACAGGGGTTTTGACCCTCCACTTT

V: TRBV19
D: TRBD1
J: TRBJ1-5
size: once
CDR3: CASSLGRGRQPQHF
DNA: TGTGCCAGTAGTCTCGGTAGGGGGCGTCAGCCCCAGCATTTT

V: TRBV7-3
D: NA
J: TRBJ2-7
size: NA
CDR3: CASSSREANEQYF
DNA: TGTGCCAGCAGCTCCAGGGAAGCTAACGAGCAGTACTTC

V: TRBV28
D: TRBD1
J: TRBJ1-4
size: NA
CDR3: CASSSQGDGKLFF
DNA: TGTGCCAGCAGTTCACAGGGGGATGGAAAACTGTTTTTT

V: TRBV19
D: TRBD1
J: TRBJ1-1
size: NA
CDR3: CASSRGTGANTEAFF
DNA: TGTGCCAGTAGTCGCGGGACAGGGGCCAACACTGAAGCTTTCTTT

V: TRBV27
D: NA
J: TRBJ2-2
size: NA
CDR3: CASSLRSDWRLLFF
DNA: TGTGCCAGCAGTTTACGTAGTGATTGGCGGTTGCTGTTTTTT

V: TRBV3-1/TRBV3-2
D: TRBD2
J: TRBJ2-5
size: NA
CDR3: CASSLTSARETQYF
DNA: TGTGCCAGCAGCCTGACTAGCGCGAGGGAGACCCAGTACTTC

V: TRBV5-4
D: NA
J: TRBJ1-1
size: NA
CDR3: CASSLPVGGRNTEAFF
DNA: TGTGCCAGCAGCCTCCCAGTTGGGGGCCGGAACACTGAAGCTTTCTTT

V: TRBV27
D: NA
J: TRBJ1-5
size: NA
CDR3: CASSSQGLQVQPQHF
DNA: TGTGCCAGCAGTTCACAGGGTTTGCAAGTTCAGCCCCAGCATTTT